Sequencing of this T cell receptor (beta chain) was carried out in a study of blood T cells in healthy people across ages. Germline-derived CDR1 and CDR2 are SGDLS and YYNGEE. This CDR3 has 10 residues. Donors each provided 8 to 10 milliliters of peripheral blood. As regards this clonotype: Its ends do not fully match the called genes, so a read error is possible.

The use of a sample-barcoded 5' primer and a J-beta primer mix characterized a second PCR of about 6 to 12 cycles. Each CDR3 protein gets one entry after TCRdb re-called the 5' RACE reads with MiXCR. The sample carries over 1.5 million distinct CDR3 sequences, 49% recorded once. The source is a woman aged 40 to 50 in good health. Sequenced material: blood. The V gene is TRBV9, the J gene TRBJ1-2; no clear D. The CDR3, as DNA: TGTGCCAACAGCGGCTATGGCTACACCTTC. Its protein is CANSGYGYTF. Based on the CDR3 plus reference TRBV9 and TRBJ1-2, the full variable domain is DSGVTQTPKHLITATGQRVTLRCSPRSGDLSVYWYQQSLDQGLQFLIQYYNGEERAKGNILERFSAQQFPDLHSELNLSSLELGDSALYFCANSGYGYTFGSGTRLTVV.